A selection of T cell receptor beta chains follows, all from one sample in a study of cytomegalovirus exposure and HLA in healthy donors. Assay: immunoSEQ multiplex PCR; the TCRdb copy retains only in-frame clones and omits some. The data contain under 140,000 clones, approximately 87% of them singletons. The sample taken for sequencing was PBMCs. The receptors come from a woman in her 30s in good health and CMV-seropositive. Both conserved end residues are part of each CDR3. Each record gives: clone size, V gene, D gene, J gene, CDR3 protein, CDR3 DNA. The D gene is left open where the match is weak. Clone size, where shown, is once, few, many, or a class for clones that have expanded.

clone size: -; V gene: TRBV10-2; D gene: -; J gene: TRBJ1-1; CDR3 protein: CASSDGSSAEAFF; CDR3 DNA: TGCGCCAGCAGTGACGGGAGTAGCGCTGAAGCTTTCTTT
clone size: -; V gene: TRBV9; D gene: TRBD1; J gene: TRBJ2-1; CDR3 protein: CASSPPGQGISEQFF; CDR3 DNA: TGTGCCAGCAGCCCGCCGGGACAGGGTATAAGTGAGCAGTTCTTC
clone size: once; V gene: TRBV2; D gene: -; J gene: TRBJ1-1; CDR3 protein: CASSNLREAFF; CDR3 DNA: TGTGCCAGCAGTAACTTGAGGGAAGCTTTCTTT
clone size: -; V gene: TRBV2; D gene: TRBD1; J gene: TRBJ1-1; CDR3 protein: CASSEVDRAAFF; CDR3 DNA: TGTGCCAGCAGTGAAGTTGACAGGGCTGCTTTCTTT
clone size: -; V gene: TRBV6-5; D gene: -; J gene: TRBJ2-7; CDR3 protein: CASSAVASVLYF; CDR3 DNA: TGTGCCAGCAGCGCCGTGGCTAGCGTCCTGTACTTC
clone size: -; V gene: TRBV5-1; D gene: TRBD1; J gene: TRBJ2-2; CDR3 protein: CASSLGQGRAGELFF; CDR3 DNA: TGCGCCAGCAGCCTCGGACAGGGGCGAGCCGGGGAGCTGTTTTTT
clone size: -; V gene: TRBV16; D gene: -; J gene: TRBJ2-7; CDR3 protein: CASSPSLEGERFYEQYF; CDR3 DNA: TGTGCCAGCAGCCCAAGTTTAGAGGGGGAGAGGTTCTACGAGCAGTACTTC
clone size: -; V gene: TRBV5-1; D gene: TRBD1; J gene: TRBJ2-7; CDR3 protein: CASSLSRTGNEQYF; CDR3 DNA: TGCGCCAGCAGCTTATCTAGGACAGGGAACGAGCAGTACTTC
clone size: -; V gene: TRBV29-1; D gene: -; J gene: TRBJ2-7; CDR3 protein: CSVEDSGSYEQYF; CDR3 DNA: TGCAGCGTTGAGGACAGCGGCTCCTACGAGCAGTACTTC
clone size: -; V gene: TRBV6-5; D gene: TRBD2; J gene: TRBJ2-3; CDR3 protein: CASSTPGGDTQYF; CDR3 DNA: TGTGCCAGCAGTACCCCGGGGGGTGATACGCAGTATTTT
clone size: -; V gene: TRBV30; D gene: TRBD1; J gene: TRBJ2-6; CDR3 protein: CAWRRGRTGRGANVLTF; CDR3 DNA: TGTGCCTGGAGGCGCGGACGGACAGGCCGAGGGGCCAACGTCCTGACTTTC
clone size: -; V gene: TRBV7-2; D gene: -; J gene: TRBJ2-7; CDR3 protein: CASSPRGGREQYF; CDR3 DNA: TGTGCCAGCAGCCCTAGAGGTGGAAGGGAGCAGTACTTC
clone size: -; V gene: TRBV19; D gene: -; J gene: TRBJ2-1; CDR3 protein: CASEGGNEQFF; CDR3 DNA: TGTGCCAGCGAGGGGGGGAATGAGCAGTTCTTC
clone size: -; V gene: TRBV27; D gene: TRBD1; J gene: TRBJ1-2; CDR3 protein: CASSRDRGWDHGYTF; CDR3 DNA: TGTGCCAGCAGTCGAGACAGGGGATGGGATCATGGCTACACCTTC
clone size: -; V gene: TRBV7-3; D gene: TRBD2; J gene: TRBJ2-1; CDR3 protein: CASSSRPGTSGNEQFF; CDR3 DNA: TGTGCCAGCAGCTCGCGTCCCGGGACTAGTGGCAATGAGCAGTTCTTC
clone size: -; V gene: TRBV15; D gene: TRBD1; J gene: TRBJ1-5; CDR3 protein: CATRGGSPNQPQHF; CDR3 DNA: TGTGCCACCAGAGGGGGCAGCCCGAATCAGCCCCAGCATTTT
clone size: -; V gene: TRBV14; D gene: -; J gene: TRBJ2-2; CDR3 protein: CASSRLTKLLNTGELFF; CDR3 DNA: TGTGCCAGCAGCCGACTGACTAAGCTTTTAAACACCGGGGAGCTGTTTTTT
clone size: -; V gene: TRBV6-6; D gene: TRBD1; J gene: TRBJ1-6; CDR3 protein: CASSYYGTGSSPLHF; CDR3 DNA: TGTGCCAGCAGTTACTATGGGACAGGGAGTTCACCCCTCCACTTT
clone size: -; V gene: TRBV7-2; D gene: TRBD1; J gene: TRBJ1-4; CDR3 protein: CASSITGGSNEKLFF; CDR3 DNA: TGTGCCAGCAGCATAACAGGGGGCTCTAATGAAAAACTGTTTTTT
clone size: -; V gene: TRBV28; D gene: -; J gene: TRBJ2-3; CDR3 protein: CASSLGLNTDTQYF; CDR3 DNA: TGTGCCAGCAGTTTGGGGCTTAACACAGATACGCAGTATTTT
clone size: -; V gene: TRBV27; D gene: -; J gene: TRBJ2-2; CDR3 protein: CASSSDTNTGELFF; CDR3 DNA: TGTGCCAGCAGTTCGGACACTAACACCGGGGAGCTGTTTTTT
clone size: -; V gene: TRBV7-9; D gene: TRBD2; J gene: TRBJ2-5; CDR3 protein: CASSTSGGVGETQYF; CDR3 DNA: TGTGCCAGCAGTACTAGCGGGGGTGTCGGAGAGACCCAGTACTTC